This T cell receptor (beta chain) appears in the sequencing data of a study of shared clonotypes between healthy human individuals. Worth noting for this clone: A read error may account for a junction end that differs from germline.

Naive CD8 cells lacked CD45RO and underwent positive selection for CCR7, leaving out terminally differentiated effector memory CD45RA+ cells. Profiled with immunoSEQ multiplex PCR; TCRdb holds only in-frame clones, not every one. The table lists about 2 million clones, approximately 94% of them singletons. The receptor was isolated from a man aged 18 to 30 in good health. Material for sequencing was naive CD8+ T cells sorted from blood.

CDR3 sequence reads: CATSRDRVLLF. CDR3 coding DNA: TGTGCCACCAGCAGAGACAGGGTTTTGCTCTTC. This sequence joins TRBV15 and TRBJ2-1, with TRBD1 as a possible D gene (5 bases). This CDR3 region has 11 residues. Germline V gene data show CDR1 as LNHNV and CDR2 as YYDKDF (reference sequence).